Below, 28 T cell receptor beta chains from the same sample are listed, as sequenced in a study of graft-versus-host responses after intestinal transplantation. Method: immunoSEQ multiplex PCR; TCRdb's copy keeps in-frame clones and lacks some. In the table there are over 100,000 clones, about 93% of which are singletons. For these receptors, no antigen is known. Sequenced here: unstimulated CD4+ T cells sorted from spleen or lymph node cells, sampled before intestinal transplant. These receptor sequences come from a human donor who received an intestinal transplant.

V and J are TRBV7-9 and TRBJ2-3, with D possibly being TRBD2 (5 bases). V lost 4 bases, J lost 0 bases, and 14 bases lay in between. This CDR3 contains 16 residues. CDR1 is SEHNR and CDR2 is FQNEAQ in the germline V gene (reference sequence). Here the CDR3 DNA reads TGTGCCAGCAGCTCCGGACTCCCACTAAGCACAGATACGCAGTATTTT. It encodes CASSSGLPLSTDTQYF. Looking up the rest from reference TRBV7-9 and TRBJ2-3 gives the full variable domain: DTGVSQNPRHKITKRGQNVTFRCDPISEHNRLYWYRQTLGQGPEFLTYFQNEAQLEKSRLLSDRFSAERPKGSFSTLEIQRTEQGDSAMYLCASSSGLPLSTDTQYFGPGTRLTVL.

In DNA form, the CDR3 reads TGTGCCAGCGCGCCCGAGGCACGGGACTTC. It yields the protein CASAPEARDF. The chain recombines TRBV21-1 with TRBJ2-7; TRBD2, as called in the table, went unchecked against the DNA. TRBV21-1 is reported as a pseudogene. The CDR3 extends over 10 amino acids.

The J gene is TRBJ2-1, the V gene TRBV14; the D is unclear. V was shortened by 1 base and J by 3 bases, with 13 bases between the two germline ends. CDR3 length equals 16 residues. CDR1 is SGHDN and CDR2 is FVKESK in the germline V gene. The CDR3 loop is CASSQVPQTIYNEQFF. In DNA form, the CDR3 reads TGTGCCAGCAGCCAAGTGCCCCAGACGATCTACAATGAGCAGTTCTTC.

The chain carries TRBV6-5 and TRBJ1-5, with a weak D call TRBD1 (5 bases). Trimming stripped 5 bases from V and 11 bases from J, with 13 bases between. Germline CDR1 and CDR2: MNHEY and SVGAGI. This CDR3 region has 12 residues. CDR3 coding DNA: TGTGCCAGCAGTGCCATTGGGGGGGCCCAGCATTTT. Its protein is CASSAIGGAQHF.

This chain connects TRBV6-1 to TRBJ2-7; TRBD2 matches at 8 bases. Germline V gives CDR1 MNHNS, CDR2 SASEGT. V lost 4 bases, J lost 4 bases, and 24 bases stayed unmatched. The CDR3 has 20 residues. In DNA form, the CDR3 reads TGTGCCAGCAGTGTACCAGGGGTATTCCGTTTGACGGGAGGGAGGTACGAGCAGTACTTC. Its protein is CASSVPGVFRLTGGRYEQYF.

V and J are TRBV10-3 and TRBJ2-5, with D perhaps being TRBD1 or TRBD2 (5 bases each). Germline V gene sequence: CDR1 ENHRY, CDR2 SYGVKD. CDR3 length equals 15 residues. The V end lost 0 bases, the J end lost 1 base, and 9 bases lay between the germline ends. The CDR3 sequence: CAISESLGAQETQYF. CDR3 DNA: TGTGCCATCAGTGAGTCGCTCGGGGCCCAAGAGACCCAGTACTTC.

The CDR3 region is CASSPRIPYGYTF. CDR3 coding DNA: TGTGCCAGCAGTCCAAGAATCCCGTATGGCTACACCTTC. The chain joins TRBV28 to TRBJ1-2; D unresolved. Trimming cost V 5 bases and J 5 bases, with 12 bases left between them. The CDR3 has 13 residues. CDR1 is MDHEN and CDR2 is SYDVKM in the germline V gene.

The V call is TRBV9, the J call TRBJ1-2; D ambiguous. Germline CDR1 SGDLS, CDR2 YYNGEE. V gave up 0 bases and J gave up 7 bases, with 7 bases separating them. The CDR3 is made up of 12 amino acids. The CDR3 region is CASSVGEGGYTF. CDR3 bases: TGTGCCAGCAGCGTAGGGGAGGGTGGCTACACCTTC.

The CDR3 sequence is CASLAAGGLGDTQYF. For the CDR3, the DNA is TGTGCCAGTCTTGCGGCGGGAGGGCTTGGGGATACGCAGTATTTT. The chain couples TRBV19 to TRBJ2-3; the match to TRBD2 covers 9 bases. Per the germline V gene, CDR1 is LNHDA and CDR2 is SQIVND (reference sequence). After removal of 8 bases from V and 6 bases from J, the junction contained 12 bases not matched to a gene. This CDR3 is 15 amino acids long.

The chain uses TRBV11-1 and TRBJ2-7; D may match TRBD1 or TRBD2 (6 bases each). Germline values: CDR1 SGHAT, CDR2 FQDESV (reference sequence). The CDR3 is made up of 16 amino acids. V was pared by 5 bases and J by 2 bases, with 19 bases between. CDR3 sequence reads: CASSPGGGKGAYEQYF. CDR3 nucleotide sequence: TGTGCCAGCAGCCCAGGAGGGGGGAAAGGGGCCTACGAGCAGTACTTC.

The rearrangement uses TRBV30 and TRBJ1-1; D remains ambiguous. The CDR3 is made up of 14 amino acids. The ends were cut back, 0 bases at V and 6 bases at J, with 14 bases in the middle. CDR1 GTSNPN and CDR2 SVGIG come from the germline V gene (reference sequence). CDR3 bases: TGTGCCTGGAGTGTACTATTGGTGCGCGCTGAAGCTTTCTTT. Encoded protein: CAWSVLLVRAEAFF.

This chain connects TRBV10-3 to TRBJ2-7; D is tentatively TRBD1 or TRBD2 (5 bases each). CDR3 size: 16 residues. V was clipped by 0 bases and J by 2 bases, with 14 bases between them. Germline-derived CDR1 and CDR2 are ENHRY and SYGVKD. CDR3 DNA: TGTGCCATCAGTGAGTCGGGGGTGGGGAGCCCCTACGAGCAGTACTTC. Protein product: CAISESGVGSPYEQYF.

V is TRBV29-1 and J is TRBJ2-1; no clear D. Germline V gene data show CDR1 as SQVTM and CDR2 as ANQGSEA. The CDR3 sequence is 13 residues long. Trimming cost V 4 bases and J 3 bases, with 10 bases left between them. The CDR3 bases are TGCAGCGTTGTGGTCAGCAGCTACAATGAGCAGTTCTTC. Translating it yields CSVVVSSYNEQFF.

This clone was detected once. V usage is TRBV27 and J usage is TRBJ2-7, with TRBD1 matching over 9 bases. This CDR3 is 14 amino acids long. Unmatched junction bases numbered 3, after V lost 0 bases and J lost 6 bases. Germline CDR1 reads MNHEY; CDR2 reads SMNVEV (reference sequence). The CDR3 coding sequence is TGTGCCAGCAGTTTATCGCACAGGGGGCGCGAGCAGTACTTC. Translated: CASSLSHRGREQYF.

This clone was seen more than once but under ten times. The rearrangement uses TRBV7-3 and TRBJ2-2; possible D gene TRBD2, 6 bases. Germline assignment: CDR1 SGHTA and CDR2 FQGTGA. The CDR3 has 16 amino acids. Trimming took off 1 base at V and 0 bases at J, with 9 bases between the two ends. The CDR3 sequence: CASSLMGGANTGELFF. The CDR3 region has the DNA TGTGCCAGCAGCTTAATGGGGGGAGCGAACACCGGGGAGCTGTTTTTT.

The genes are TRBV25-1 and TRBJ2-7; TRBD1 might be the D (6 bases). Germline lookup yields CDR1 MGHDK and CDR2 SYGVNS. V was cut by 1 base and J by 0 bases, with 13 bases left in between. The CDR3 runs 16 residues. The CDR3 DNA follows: TGTGCCAGCAGTGAATGGGGGCGACGGGGCTCCTACGAGCAGTACTTC. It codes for CASSEWGRRGSYEQYF.

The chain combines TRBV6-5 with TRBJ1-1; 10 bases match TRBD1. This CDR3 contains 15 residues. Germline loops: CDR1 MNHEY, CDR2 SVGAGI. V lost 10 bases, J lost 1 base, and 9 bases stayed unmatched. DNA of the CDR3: TGTGCCATCAAGAAGGACAGGGGGGCGAACACTGAAGCTTTCTTT. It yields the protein CAIKKDRGANTEAFF.

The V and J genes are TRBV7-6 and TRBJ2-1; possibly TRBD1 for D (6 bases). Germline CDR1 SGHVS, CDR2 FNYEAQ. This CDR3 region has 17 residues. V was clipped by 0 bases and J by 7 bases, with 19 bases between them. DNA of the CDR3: TGTGCCAGCAGCTTAGCTCTACAGGGAAGGATTACGAATGAGCAGTTCTTC. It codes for CASSLALQGRITNEQFF. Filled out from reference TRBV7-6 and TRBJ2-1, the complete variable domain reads GAGVSQSPRYKVTKRGQDVALRCDPISGHVSLYWYRQALGQGPEFLTYFNYEAQQDKSGLPNDRFSAERPEGSISTLTIQRTEQRDSAMYRCASSLALQGRITNEQFFGPGTRLTVL.

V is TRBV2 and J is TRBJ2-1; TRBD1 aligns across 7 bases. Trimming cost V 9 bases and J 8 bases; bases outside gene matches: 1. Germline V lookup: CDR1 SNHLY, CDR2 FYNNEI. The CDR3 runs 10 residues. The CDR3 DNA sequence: TGTGCCAGGCAGGGGGATGAGCAGTTCTTC. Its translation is CARQGDEQFF.

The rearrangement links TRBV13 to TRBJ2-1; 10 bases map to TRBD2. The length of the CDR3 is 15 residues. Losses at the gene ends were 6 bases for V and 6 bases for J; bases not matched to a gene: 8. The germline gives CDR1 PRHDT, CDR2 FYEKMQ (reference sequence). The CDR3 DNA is TGTGCCAGCAGTGGACTAAGCGGGGGGGCCAATGAGCAGTTCTTC. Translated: CASSGLSGGANEQFF.

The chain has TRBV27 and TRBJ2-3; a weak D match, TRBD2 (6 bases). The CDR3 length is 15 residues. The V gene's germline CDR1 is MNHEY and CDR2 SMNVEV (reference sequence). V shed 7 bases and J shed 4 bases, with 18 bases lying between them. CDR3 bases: TGTGCCAGCACTACGACTAGGGTTGGCGCAGATACGCAGTATTTT. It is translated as CASTTTRVGADTQYF.

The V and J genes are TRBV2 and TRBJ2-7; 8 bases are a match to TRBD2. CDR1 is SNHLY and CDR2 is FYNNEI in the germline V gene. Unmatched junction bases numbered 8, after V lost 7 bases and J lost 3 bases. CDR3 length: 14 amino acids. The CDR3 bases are TGTGCCAGCATACCCGGGAGGGGCAGCTACGAGCAGTACTTC. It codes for CASIPGRGSYEQYF. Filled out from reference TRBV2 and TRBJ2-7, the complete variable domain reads EPEVTQTPSHQVTQMGQEVILRCVPISNHLYFYWYRQILGQKVEFLVSFYNNEISEKSEIFDDQFSVERPDGSNFTLKIRSTKLEDSAMYFCASIPGRGSYEQYFGPGTRLTVT.

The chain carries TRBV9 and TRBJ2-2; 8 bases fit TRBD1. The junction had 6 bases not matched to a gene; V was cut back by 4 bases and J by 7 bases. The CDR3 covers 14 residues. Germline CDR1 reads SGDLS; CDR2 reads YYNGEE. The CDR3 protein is CASSLDRVSGELFF. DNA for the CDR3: TGTGCCAGCAGCTTGGACAGGGTGAGCGGGGAGCTGTTTTTT.

The CDR3 DNA is TGCAGCACAGACGCGTGGTCTAGCGGGCCCAATGAGCAGTTCTTC. Its protein is CSTDAWSSGPNEQFF. The chain joins TRBV29-1 to TRBJ2-1; 8 nucleotides match TRBD2. Unmatched junction bases numbered 15, after V lost 8 bases and J lost 6 bases. The CDR3 loop spans 15 amino acids. Germline V gives CDR1 SQVTM, CDR2 ANQGSEA.

The CDR3 nucleotides read TGTGCCAGCTCAGGGGGGGGCGTTTGGGAAAAACTGTTTTTT. As protein: CASSGGGVWEKLFF. V is TRBV6-5 and J is TRBJ1-4; TRBD1 matches 7 bases. This CDR3 has 14 residues. Per germline, CDR1 MNHEY and CDR2 SVGAGI. V shed 8 bases, J shed 8 bases, and the junction held 11 bases outside the gene matches.

The CDR3 nucleotides are TGCGCCAGCAGCTTGGCGGCTAGCACCCTCAATGAGCAGTTCTTC. Translation: CASSLAASTLNEQFF. The chain links TRBV5-1 to TRBJ2-1; weak D call: TRBD2 (5 bases). The CDR3 length is 15 residues. V lost 0 bases to trimming and J lost 6 bases, with 13 bases between them. Germline V gene data show CDR1 as SGHRS and CDR2 as YFSETQ.

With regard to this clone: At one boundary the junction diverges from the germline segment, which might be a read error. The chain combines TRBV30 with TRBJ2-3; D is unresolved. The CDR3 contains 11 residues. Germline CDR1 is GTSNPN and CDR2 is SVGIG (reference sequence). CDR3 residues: CAWSPPGLQVF. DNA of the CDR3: TGTGCCTGGAGTCCCCCCGGGCTGCAAGTATTT. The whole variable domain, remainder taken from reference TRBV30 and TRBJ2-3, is SQTIHQWPATLVQPVGSPLSLECTVEGTSNPNLYWYRQAAGRGLQLLFYSVGIGQISSEVPQNLSASRPQDRQFILSSKKLLLSDSGFYLCAWSPPGLQVFGPGTRLTVL.

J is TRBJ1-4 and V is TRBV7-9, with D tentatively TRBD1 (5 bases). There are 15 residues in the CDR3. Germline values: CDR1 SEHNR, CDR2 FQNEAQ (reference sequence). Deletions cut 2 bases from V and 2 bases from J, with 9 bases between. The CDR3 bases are TGTGCCAGCAGCTTAAAAGGGGTGACTAATGAAAAACTGTTTTTT. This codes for CASSLKGVTNEKLFF.